The TCR beta chain under discussion was sequenced for a study of beta chain features in type 1 diabetes (dated by TCRdb to about 2018). At the level of the whole study: Mean age, gender distribution, total cell number and subset yield did not differ between patients and healthy donors. A total of 85 million to 110 million sorted cells were examined across all samples, and RNA yield correlated strongly with the number of cells per subset. The study compared the TCRB repertoires of sorted circulating CD4+ T cell subsets in recently diagnosed type 1 diabetes patients with those in matched healthy donors. Regulatory and stem cell-like memory subsets were isolated from only 8 patients and roughly eight healthy donors, whereas naive and central memory subsets came from all 30 or so donors.

Findings and caveats that apply to the study as a whole: Only small numbers of individuals were included in the HLA sub-analyses, which left unresolved whether HLA type had any influence on TCRB rearrangement. Type 1 diabetes patients showed a moderate but significant shortening of TCRB CDR3 length in all four CD4+ subsets. Naive, central memory and regulatory TCRB repertoires appeared to be more similar among patients than among healthy donors. PCR might favor shorter templates, but patient and control samples were amplified and corrected together, so any skew would affect both groups equally. Sequencing cDNA rather than genomic DNA could over-represent highly expressing activated cells, although activation and CD3 levels did not differ between groups. At VDJ recombination sites, patients with type 1 diabetes made fewer insertions and deleted more nucleotides, a pattern implying thymic rearrangement abnormalities.

A single peripheral blood draw of 90 to 150 mL on average was collected from each donor into heparinised tubes. A BD FACSAria II and a panel including CD45RO, CCR7, CD25, CD127, CD95 and CD27 were used to sort naive, central memory, regulatory and stem cell-like memory CD4+ T cells. All sorted populations exceeded 95% purity. PBMCs were isolated immediately by Lymphoprep density gradient centrifugation and stained directly without culture. To minimize batch effects, samples were stained and sorted in pairs, one healthy donor with one patient per experiment. Regarding this clone: Its antigen is unknown. No qualities accompany the bases; no much larger clone lies one base away.

The entire isolated RNA was reverse transcribed using the High Capacity cDNA Reverse Transcription Kit, and thus expressed TCRB transcripts were sequenced. Deep immunoSEQ sequencing was performed on naive, central memory and regulatory T cell samples, with an average of roughly 3.6 million total reads per sample. After sorted cells were lysed in RLT buffer, RNA was extracted with DNase-treated RNeasy Micro or Mini kits, with the choice depending on cell number. Each cell subset was processed on its own to prevent cross-contamination, while patient and healthy donor samples were processed together. Using the immunoSEQ multiplex PCR, TCRB sequences were amplified from cDNA into 87-bp fragments spanning the CDR3 region. Sequencing of the amplicons was performed on the Illumina HiSeq platform. From the authors' description of their analysis: PCR bias was corrected computationally using synthetic template baselines, and reads within Hamming distance 2 were collapsed, with unmergeable singletons discarded. Reads were aligned to IMGT to assign V, D and J genes, CDR3 length, and insertions or deletions at six rearrangement sites. Within each subset, clonotype counts were normalized to the number of sorted cells before true diversity and Gini coefficients were calculated with the tcR R package. Repertoire sharing was quantified using the overlap coefficient calculated on TCRB nucleotide sequences. Out-of-frame TCRB sequences from naive cells were analyzed to stand in for the pre-selection repertoire. Sourced from immuneACCESS, this table was stored by TCRdb with only in-frame sequences that have V and J called. A share of the clones is absent; for the studies checked, an unresolved V gene accounts for under half, and the remainder has no known explanation. V and J calls and clone size follow that table, whereas D and trimming were derived from the DNA. A total of 350,000 to 450,000 clones appear in this sample, about 14% of them only once. 0.035% to 0.04% of the sample is taken by the ten largest.

V and J lose 4 bases and 4 bases, and a span of 11 bases separates them. Sequences MNHNS (CDR1) and SASEGT (CDR2) are obtained from the germline V gene. The CDR3 runs 13 amino acids, cysteine and phenylalanine included. Just the 39-base CDR3 DNA is kept, in frame starting at base 1. This clonotype originated in a young man in good health. Sequencing input: naive CD4+ T cells from blood. The sample's cell subset or site, from its label and the paper: true naive CD4+ T cells. In this chain, TRBV6-1 is recombined with TRBJ2-7, with the identity of the D gene unclear. The base sequence is TGTGCCAGCAGTGGGGGTGTTCATTACGAGCAGTACTTC. This encodes CASSGGVHYEQYF.